This T cell receptor beta chain originates from a study of T cell responses to AZD1222 COVID-19 vaccine (dated by TCRdb to about 2021). With respect to the entire study: AZD1222 recipients with second doses at about 4 weeks or about 12 weeks were pooled, because spike-specific TCR depth and breadth did not differ between schedules. Trial participants were enrolled into age subgroups of 18-55, 56-69 and 70-plus years, which contained about 150, 27 and 61 TCR-sequenced participants, respectively. A total of 233 trial participants underwent TCR sequencing, of whom about 200 received two doses of AZD1222 and some 25 received two doses of the MenACWY control vaccine. Paper-wide results and their limitations: After two AZD1222 doses, both the breadth and the depth of spike-specific TCRs were significantly higher than at day 0 and than in MenACWY recipients. No day 14 peak-response samples were available, so repertoires were characterized only after the peak T cell response. Participants were mostly white British and included more females than males, and it was suggested by the authors that clonal diversity may have been underestimated. In the small 56-69-year group, the increase in depth fell short of significance, most likely because of low power. Vaccine-associated CD4 TCRs spanned the whole spike protein, with dominant responses in regions 160-218 and 743-854. Reportedly, close to half of the unique spike-specific TCRs recognized epitopes lying outside the regions that are mutated in the B.1.351 and B.1.1.7 variants. Conclusions about previously exposed vaccinees were limited because only a handful of AZD1222 recipients were SARS-CoV-2 seropositive at baseline.

What this sample's time point label stands for: baseline before first vaccination. The vaccinee samples were drawn from two UK trials, COV001 and COV002, one of which was a single-blind randomized controlled phase 2/3 trial testing AZD1222 (ChAdOx1 nCoV-19) in healthy adults. Trial participant PBMC samples were collected at day 0 and day 28 after the second dose for TCRbeta chain sequencing. The CDR3 regions of human TCRbeta chains were analyzed by immunosequencing. Concerning the study's data processing: TCRs in the repertoires were compared against a reference library of SARS-CoV-2-specific TCRs that had been generated with the MIRA antigen-specificity platform. Breadth was defined as the fraction of unique TCRs that were SARS-CoV-2-associated. Depth was defined as the fraction of total T cells that were SARS-CoV-2-associated. Using the MIRA data, each spike-specific TCR was assigned both to the spike region to which the TCR was reactive and to a CD4 or CD8 class. Log10-transformed breadth and depth values were compared by one-way ANOVA with Sidak's multiple comparisons tests. Sourced from immuneACCESS, this table was stored by TCRdb with only in-frame sequences that have V and J called. A share of the clones is absent; for the studies checked, an unresolved V gene accounts for under half, and the remainder has no known explanation. That table supplies the V and J calls and clone size; D and trimming were determined from the DNA. For this sample there are 150,000 or so clones; roughly 87% appear just once. 5.1% of the sample belongs to the ten largest clones.

This clone was found once. No cognate antigen has been identified for it. Nothing much larger sits one base from this clone, and base qualities are not available. This TCR was sampled from an adult in good health. Sequenced material: peripheral blood, taken on day 0 of AZD1222 vaccination.

The CDR3 here reads CASSWDASGYGYTF. DNA sequence: TGTGCCAGCAGTTGGGACGCATCAGGCTATGGCTACACCTTC. Recombination joined TRBV28 with TRBJ1-2; TRBD1 could be the D gene, as 5 bases match. The germline V gene yields MDHEN for CDR1 and SYDVKM for CDR2. The V end loses 4 bases and the J end loses 4 bases, and a stretch of 13 bases separates them. The CDR3 contains 14 residues, cysteine and phenylalanine counted. Just CDR3 DNA is preserved here, 42 bases in frame from base 1.